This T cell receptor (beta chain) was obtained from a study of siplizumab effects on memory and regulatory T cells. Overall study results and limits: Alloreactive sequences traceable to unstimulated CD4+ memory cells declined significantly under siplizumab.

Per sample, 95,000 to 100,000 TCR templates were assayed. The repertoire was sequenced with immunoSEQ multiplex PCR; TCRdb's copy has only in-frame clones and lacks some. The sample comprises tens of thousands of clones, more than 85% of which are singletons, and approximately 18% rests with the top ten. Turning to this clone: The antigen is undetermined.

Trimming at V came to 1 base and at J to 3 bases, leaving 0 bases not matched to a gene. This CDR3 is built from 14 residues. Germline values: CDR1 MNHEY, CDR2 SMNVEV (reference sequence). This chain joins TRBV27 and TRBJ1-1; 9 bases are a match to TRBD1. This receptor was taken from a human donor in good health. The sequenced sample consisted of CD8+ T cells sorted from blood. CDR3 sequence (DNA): TGTGCCAGCAGTTTATACAGGGGGCACACTGAAGCTTTCTTT. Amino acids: CASSLYRGHTEAFF.